The rows below give T cell receptor beta chains drawn from one sample of a study of a mutant IDH1 vaccine in newly diagnosed glioma. These receptors' targets are unknown. The repertoire was sequenced with immunoSEQ multiplex PCR; TCRdb's copy has only in-frame clones and lacks some. The table shows roughly 28,000 clones, with around 80% occurring only once. Here the sequenced sample was PBMCs, taken from a glioma patient whose treatment included an IDH1 peptide vaccine. The receptor set was obtained from a middle-aged man with glioma. Some clones in this sample may be carry-over from other donors' samples. Both conserved end residues are part of each CDR3. A D gene is named only where the DNA matches it firmly. A row's size may be missing; if present it is once, few, many or a size class.

d_gene	j_gene	v_gene	abundance	CDR3aa	CDR3nt
.	TRBJ2-7	TRBV30	.	CACLGGPGGEQYF	TGTGCCTGCCTTGGGGGGCCAGGAGGCGAGCAGTACTTC
.	TRBJ2-7	TRBV7-9	once	CASSLGAEGGYEQYF	TGTGCCAGCAGCTTAGGAGCAGAGGGGGGCTACGAGCAGTACTTC
TRBD2	TRBJ2-5	TRBV30	.	CAWSNGGAGETQYF	TGTGCCTGGAGTAACGGGGGGGCCGGTGAGACCCAGTACTTC
TRBD1	TRBJ1-1	TRBV5-4	few	CASSRTYGQANTEAFF	TGTGCCAGCAGCCGGACTTATGGACAGGCGAACACTGAAGCTTTCTTT
TRBD1	TRBJ1-1	TRBV6-5	.	CASRPGQGGTEAFF	TGTGCCAGCAGACCCGGACAGGGAGGGACTGAAGCTTTCTTT
TRBD2	TRBJ2-3	TRBV5-4	.	CASSLAGYLAATDTQYF	TGTGCCAGCAGCTTGGCCGGCTACCTAGCGGCCACAGATACGCAGTATTTT
.	TRBJ2-1	TRBV20-1	.	CSVWVYNEQFF	TGCAGTGTTTGGGTCTACAATGAGCAGTTCTTC
TRBD2	TRBJ2-1	TRBV15	.	CATSRSGGVGNEQFF	TGTGCCACCAGCAGGAGCGGGGGGGTGGGGAATGAGCAGTTCTTC
TRBD2	TRBJ2-2	TRBV19	.	CASRSSLLAGDFANTGELFF	TGTGCCAGTAGATCTTCCTTATTAGCGGGAGACTTCGCGAACACCGGGGAGCTGTTTTTT
TRBD2	TRBJ2-1	TRBV27	.	CASSLWSGGANEQFF	TGTGCCAGCAGTTTATGGTCGGGGGGGGCCAATGAGCAGTTCTTC
TRBD1	TRBJ1-6	TRBV7-2	.	CASSRDRENSPLHF	TGTGCCAGCAGCCGGGACAGGGAAAATTCACCCCTCCACTTT